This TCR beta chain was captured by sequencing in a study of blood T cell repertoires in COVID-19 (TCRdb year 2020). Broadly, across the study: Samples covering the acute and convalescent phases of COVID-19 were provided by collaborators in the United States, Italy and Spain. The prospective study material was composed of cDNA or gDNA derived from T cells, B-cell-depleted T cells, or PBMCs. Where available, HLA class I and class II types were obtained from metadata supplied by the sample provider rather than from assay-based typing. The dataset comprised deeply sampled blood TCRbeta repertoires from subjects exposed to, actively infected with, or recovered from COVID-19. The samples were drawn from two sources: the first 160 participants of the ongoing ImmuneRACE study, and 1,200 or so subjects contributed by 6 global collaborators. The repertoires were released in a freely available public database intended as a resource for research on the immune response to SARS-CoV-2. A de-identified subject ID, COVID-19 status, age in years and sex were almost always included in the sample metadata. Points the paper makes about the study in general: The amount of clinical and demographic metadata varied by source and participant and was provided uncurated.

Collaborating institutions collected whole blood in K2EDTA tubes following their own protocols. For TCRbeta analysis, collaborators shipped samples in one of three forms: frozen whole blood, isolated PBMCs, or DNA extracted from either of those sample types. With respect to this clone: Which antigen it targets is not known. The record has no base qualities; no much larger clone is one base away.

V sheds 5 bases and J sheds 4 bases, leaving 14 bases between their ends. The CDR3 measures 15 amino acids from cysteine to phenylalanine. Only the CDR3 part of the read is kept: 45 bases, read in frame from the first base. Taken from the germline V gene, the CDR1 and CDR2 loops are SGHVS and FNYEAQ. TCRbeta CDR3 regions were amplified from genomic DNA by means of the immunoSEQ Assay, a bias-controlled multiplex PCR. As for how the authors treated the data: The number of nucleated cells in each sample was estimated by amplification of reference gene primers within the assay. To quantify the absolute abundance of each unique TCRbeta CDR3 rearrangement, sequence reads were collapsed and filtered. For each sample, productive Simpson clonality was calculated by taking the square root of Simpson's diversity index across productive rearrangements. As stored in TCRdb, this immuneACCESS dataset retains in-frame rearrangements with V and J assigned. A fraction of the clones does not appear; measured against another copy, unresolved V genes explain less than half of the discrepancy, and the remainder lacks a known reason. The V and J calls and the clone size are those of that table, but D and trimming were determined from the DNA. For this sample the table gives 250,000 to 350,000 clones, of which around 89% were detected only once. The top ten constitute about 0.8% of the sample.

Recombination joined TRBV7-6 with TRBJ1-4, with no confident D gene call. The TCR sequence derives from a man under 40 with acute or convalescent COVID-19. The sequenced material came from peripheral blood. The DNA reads TGTGCCAGCAGCATAAACCCAGACTTTAATGAAAAACTGTTTTTT. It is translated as CASSINPDFNEKLFF.